These 32 T cell receptor beta chains originate from one sample sequenced in a study of cytomegalovirus exposure and HLA in healthy donors. 60 Vbeta and 13 Jbeta primers were used in PCR. Clones were read by immunoSEQ multiplex PCR, and TCRdb kept only the in-frame ones, dropping some. Among some 200,000 clones listed, around 80% were seen once. The sample was PBMCs. These receptor sequences come from a boy aged 2 to 10 in good health and CMV-seronegative.

For this clone: One end of the junction is discordant with germline, which a read error may explain. This chain connects TRBV5-6 to TRBJ1-2; a weak D match, TRBD1 (5 bases). Germline values: CDR1 SGHDT, CDR2 YYEEEE. This CDR3 comprises 16 residues. The CDR3 DNA is TGTGCCAGCAGAAGATGGGGTCGGGGGAAAAACTATGGCCACACCTTC. Translation: CASRRWGRGKNYGHTF.

The chain recombines TRBV9 with TRBJ2-1; 9 bases line up with TRBD2. V was pared by 4 bases and J by 8 bases, with 10 bases of the junction left unmatched. This CDR3 spans 15 amino acids. Germline CDR1 and CDR2: SGDLS and YYNGEE. The CDR3 reads CASSLRGGINHEQFF. The CDR3 DNA follows: TGTGCCAGCAGCCTGCGGGGGGGCATAAACCATGAGCAGTTCTTC.

This rearrangement joins TRBV5-4 to TRBJ2-5; TRBD2 agrees at 12 bases. Germline V lookup: CDR1 SGHNT, CDR2 YYREEE (reference sequence). The CDR3 totals 15 residues. V gave up 7 bases and J gave up 4 bases; unmatched junction bases: 8. The CDR3 DNA sequence: TGTGCCAGCGCGCTAGCGGGAGGGTCGGGAGAGACCCAGTACTTC. Protein sequence: CASALAGGSGETQYF.

This clone was observed a single time. The J gene is TRBJ1-4, the V gene TRBV11-2; D unresolved. From germline, CDR1 is SGHAT and CDR2 FQNNGV. There are 15 residues in the CDR3. Trimming stripped 1 base from V and 4 bases from J, with 10 bases between. The CDR3 region is CASSLGELLNEKLFF. CDR3 sequence (DNA): TGTGCCAGCAGCTTAGGAGAACTCCTTAATGAAAAACTGTTTTTT.

The gene calls are TRBV30 and TRBJ1-1; TRBD1 matches at 8 bases. CDR1 and CDR2 from the germline V gene are GTSNPN and SVGIG (reference sequence). The CDR3 runs to 12 residues. V dropped 8 bases and J dropped 4; count of bases not matched to a gene: 6. This chain's CDR3 is CAARQGSTEAFF. In nucleotides, the CDR3 is TGTGCCGCCCGACAGGGGAGCACTGAAGCTTTCTTT.

This rearrangement joins TRBV9 to TRBJ1-2, with 9 nucleotides matching TRBD1. CDR1 and CDR2 from the germline V gene are SGDLS and YYNGEE. The CDR3 spans 16 residues. The junction had 11 bases not matched to a gene; V was cut back by 0 bases and J by 8 bases. CDR3 DNA sequence: TGTGCCAGCAGCGTAGATGGGACAGGGTCAATTGGGGGCTACACCTTC. Its translation: CASSVDGTGSIGGYTF.

CDR3 nucleotides: TGTGCCAGCAGTGAAGGACTAGCGCGGTGGGGCACAGATACGCAGTATTTT. Its translation: CASSEGLARWGTDTQYF. The chain has TRBV25-1 and TRBJ2-3, with 9 bases identical to TRBD2. Trimming cost V 2 bases and J 1 base; bases outside gene matches: 7. The CDR3 spans 17 residues. Germline V gene data show CDR1 as MGHDK and CDR2 as SYGVNS.

This clone has only a few counts. V is TRBV2 and J is TRBJ1-3; D is undetermined. The germline CDR1 and CDR2 sequences are SNHLY and FYNNEI. Trimming shortened V by 1 base and J by 9 bases, and 4 bases separated the two germline ends. The length of the CDR3 is 11 residues. CDR3: CASSEVSTIYF. The CDR3 DNA sequence: TGTGCCAGCAGTGAAGTGAGCACCATATATTTT.

The rearrangement uses TRBV5-6 and TRBJ2-7; D uncertain. Germline assignment: CDR1 SGHDT and CDR2 YYEEEE. V lost 4 bases and J 7 bases, leaving 12 bases between the germline ends. The CDR3 spans 12 residues. As DNA, the CDR3 is TGTGCCAGCAGCCCTTCGCTAGGTGAGCAGTACTTC. Translated, it gives CASSPSLGEQYF.

The chain joins TRBV6-5 to TRBJ1-2; possibly TRBD1 for D (5 bases). Trimming took 0 bases from V and 7 from J, leaving 12 bases between them. Germline CDR1 MNHEY, CDR2 SVGAGI. The CDR3 totals 14 residues. This CDR3 reads CASSYSNAGAGYTF. The CDR3 DNA sequence: TGTGCCAGCAGTTACTCGAACGCTGGGGCTGGCTACACCTTC.

The chain is built from TRBV7-6 and TRBJ2-2; 9 nucleotides line up with TRBD1. Per the germline V gene, CDR1 is SGHVS and CDR2 is FNYEAQ. Trimming cost V 1 base and J 4 bases; bases outside gene matches: 4. The CDR3 consists of 16 residues. The CDR3 protein is CASSLVGQGGTGELFF. The CDR3 nucleotides are TGTGCCAGCAGCTTAGTGGGACAGGGTGGCACCGGGGAGCTGTTTTTT. Full variable domain (remainder filled in from reference TRBV7-6 and TRBJ2-2): GAGVSQSPRYKVTKRGQDVALRCDPISGHVSLYWYRQALGQGPEFLTYFNYEAQQDKSGLPNDRFSAERPEGSISTLTIQRTEQRDSAMYRCASSLVGQGGTGELFFGEGSRLTVL.

The gene calls are TRBV4-2 and TRBJ2-3; TRBD2 matches 10 bases. V was pared by 0 bases and J by 4 bases, with 7 bases of the junction left unmatched. Germline CDR1 LGHNA, CDR2 YNFKEQ. CDR3 length: 17 residues. The CDR3 DNA reads as TGTGCCAGCAGCCAAGAGAGCCTAGCGGGGGTCCCAGATACGCAGTATTTT. Translation gives CASSQESLAGVPDTQYF.

The rearrangement joins TRBV6-1 to TRBJ2-7, with D possibly being TRBD2 (6 bases). Germline V CDR1 and CDR2: MNHNS, SASEGT. Trimming cost V 4 bases and J 3 bases, with 10 bases left between them. This CDR3 region has 13 residues. In DNA form, the CDR3 reads TGTGCCAGCAGTGTGACTAGTCACTACGAGCAGTACTTC. This sequence encodes CASSVTSHYEQYF.

The rearrangement joins TRBV7-9 to TRBJ1-1, with D possibly matching TRBD1 (5 bases). CDR1 and CDR2 from the germline V gene are SEHNR and FQNEAQ (reference sequence). This CDR3 is 14 amino acids long. With 7 bases removed from V and 0 bases from J, the gap between germline ends came to 12 bases. CDR3 loop: CASTRTSMNTEAFF. The CDR3 coding sequence is TGTGCCAGCACCAGGACAAGCATGAACACTGAAGCTTTCTTT.

The rearrangement uses TRBV2 and TRBJ2-5; maybe TRBD2 (6 bases). The J call is in doubt because the DNA end fits TRBJ2-7 better. Germline CDR1 is SNHLY and CDR2 is FYNNEI. This CDR3 is built from 16 residues. The CDR3 loop is CASSRPSRGSSYEQYF. In nucleotides, the CDR3 is TGTGCCAGCAGTCGACCCTCGCGGGGAAGCTCCTACGAGCAGTACTTC.

This chain connects TRBV2 to TRBJ2-4, with 11 bases lining up with TRBD1. The CDR3 totals 14 residues. Germline assignment: CDR1 SNHLY and CDR2 FYNNEI. The V and J ends lost 5 bases and 7 bases, in that order; junction bases with no gene match: 4. Written as DNA, the CDR3 is TGTGCCAGCAGTACGGACAGGGGGCTTAACATTCAGTACTTC. Encoded protein: CASSTDRGLNIQYF.

The CDR3 region has the DNA TGTGCCAGCAGTTTAGGGACATCAGTCCCGAATCAGCCCCAGCATTTT. Translating gives CASSLGTSVPNQPQHF. The gene calls are TRBV6-5 and TRBJ1-5; the D gene is possibly TRBD1 (6 bases). This CDR3 spans 16 amino acids. Germline V lookup: CDR1 MNHEY, CDR2 SVGAGI. Trimming took 4 bases from V and 4 from J, leaving 17 bases between them.

CDR3 in amino acids: CASSLAAGTSYNEQFF. The CDR3 nucleotides read TGTGCCAGCAGCTTAGCCGCCGGGACTTCCTACAATGAGCAGTTCTTC. The chain uses TRBV11-2 and TRBJ2-1; D might be TRBD2 (6 bases). V lost 1 base, J lost 1 base, and 11 bases lay in between. There are 16 residues in the CDR3. Germline V gene lookup returns CDR1 SGHAT and CDR2 FQNNGV.

The CDR3 nucleotides read TGTGCCAGCAGCTTAACCCCCGACAGGGTTGATGGCTATGGCTACACCTTC. It translates to CASSLTPDRVDGYGYTF. The chain joins TRBV7-6 to TRBJ1-2, with 7 bases identical to TRBD1. The V gene's germline CDR1 is SGHVS and CDR2 FNYEAQ. With V trimmed by 2 bases and J by 4 bases, 13 bases remained unmatched. This CDR3 spans 17 amino acids.

CDR3 loop: CAWREKVAGVKYNEQFF. The CDR3 coding sequence is TGTGCCTGGAGGGAAAAGGTAGCGGGAGTGAAATACAATGAGCAGTTCTTC. The chain recombines TRBV30 with TRBJ2-1, with TRBD2 matching 9 bases. The CDR3 contains 17 residues. J lost 4 bases, V lost 3 bases, and 13 bases had no gene match. CDR1 GTSNPN and CDR2 SVGIG come from the germline V gene (reference sequence).

The rearrangement joins TRBV11-2 to TRBJ2-7; TRBD2 agrees at 12 bases. Germline trimming cut 5 bases from V and 0 bases from J; bases unmatched to any gene: 14. Per germline, CDR1 SGHAT and CDR2 FQNNGV. This CDR3 comprises 19 residues. The CDR3 DNA sequence: TGTGCCAGCAGCCGCCCCCTGCTAGCGGGAGGGCCAAACTCCTACGAGCAGTACTTC. Translating gives CASSRPLLAGGPNSYEQYF.

This chain connects TRBV7-2 to TRBJ1-5; 7 positions match TRBD1. The CDR3 has 15 amino acids. V lost 1 base and J lost 4; bases outside the gene matches: 4. CDR1 SGHTA and CDR2 FQGNSA come from the germline V gene. The CDR3 spells CASSLGQGENQPQHF. Here the CDR3 DNA reads TGTGCCAGCAGCTTAGGGCAGGGGGAAAATCAGCCCCAGCATTTT.

The chain carries TRBV2 and TRBJ1-1; no firm D call. Deletions cut 8 bases from V and 0 bases from J, with 10 bases between. Germline V gene lookup returns CDR1 SNHLY and CDR2 FYNNEI. This CDR3 contains 13 residues. CDR3 loop: CASPLLMNTEAFF. Here the CDR3 DNA reads TGTGCCAGCCCATTACTCATGAACACTGAAGCTTTCTTT.

This sequence joins TRBV2 and TRBJ1-2; D call uncertain. This CDR3 contains 14 residues. Trimming cost V 6 bases and J 3 bases, with 14 bases left between them. CDR1 is SNHLY and CDR2 is FYNNEI in the germline V gene. This CDR3 is CASSETLADYGYTF. The DNA for the CDR3 is TGTGCCAGCAGCGAGACCCTGGCGGACTATGGCTACACCTTC.

The chain joins TRBV6-5 to TRBJ1-2; TRBD1 matches 9 bases. CDR3 length equals 12 residues. From germline, CDR1 is MNHEY and CDR2 SVGAGI. Trimming cost V 4 bases and J 11 bases; bases outside gene matches: 5. CDR3 bases: TGTGCCAGCAGTTCCGGGACAGGGTGGTACACCTTC. This codes for CASSSGTGWYTF.

In its sample, this clone was seen once. J is TRBJ2-2 and V is TRBV18; 10 bases match TRBD1. The CDR3 length is 15 residues. CDR1 is KGHSH, CDR2 LQKENI, per germline. V lost 1 base and J lost 6; bases outside the gene matches: 2. CDR3: CASSPRQGASGELFF. The CDR3 coding sequence is TGTGCCAGCTCACCACGACAGGGGGCCTCCGGGGAGCTGTTTTTT.

V and J are TRBV18 and TRBJ2-7; 9 nucleotides align to TRBD1. With 3 bases clipped from V and 3 bases from J, the junction kept 6 bases outside the gene matches. The CDR3 runs 15 residues. CDR1 is KGHSH, CDR2 LQKENI, per germline. CDR3 sequence: CASSPYRGRNYEQYF. DNA of the CDR3: TGTGCCAGCTCACCCTACAGGGGGCGGAACTACGAGCAGTACTTC.

The chain uses TRBV5-1 and TRBJ2-1, with 12 positions matching TRBD2. Germline values: CDR1 SGHRS, CDR2 YFSETQ. The CDR3 spans 16 residues. J lost 6 bases, V lost 4 bases, and 8 bases had no gene match. CDR3 amino acids: CASSPRTSGNFNEQFF. Here the CDR3 DNA reads TGCGCCAGCAGCCCACGGACTAGCGGGAATTTCAATGAGCAGTTCTTC.

The V and J genes are TRBV29-1 and TRBJ2-3, with D possibly matching TRBD1 (6 bases). The CDR3 is 13 amino acids. V was shortened by 7 bases and J by 4 bases, with 15 bases between the two germline ends. Germline lookup yields CDR1 SQVTM and CDR2 ANQGSEA. CDR3 bases: TGCAGCGCCTGGCAGGGGCTGCCAGATACGCAGTATTTT. This translates into CSAWQGLPDTQYF.

The CDR3 DNA sequence: TGTGCCAGCAGCTTCGACAGGGCCCACGAGCAGTACTTC. Protein sequence: CASSFDRAHEQYF. The chain joins TRBV5-8 to TRBJ2-7, with 7 nucleotides matching TRBD1. J was trimmed by 5 bases and V by 2 bases; bases with no gene match: 4. The CDR3 totals 13 residues. The germline V gene has CDR1 SGHTS and CDR2 YDEGEE.

The chain carries TRBV6-5 and TRBJ1-1; 9 bases agree with TRBD1. In germline, CDR1 is MNHEY, CDR2 SVGAGI. CDR3 size: 14 residues. The V gene end was trimmed by 5 bases and the J gene end by 5 bases; junction bases not matched to a gene: 6. The DNA for the CDR3 is TGTGCCAGCAGTACAGGGGGCTTGCGGACTGAAGCTTTCTTT. It yields the protein CASSTGGLRTEAFF.

The V and J genes are TRBV11-2 and TRBJ2-1; possibly TRBD1 for D (6 bases). Germline V gives CDR1 SGHAT, CDR2 FQNNGV. The CDR3 has 15 residues. Between the trimmed V and J ends, which lost 5 bases and 10 bases, there was a span of 21 bases. DNA for the CDR3: TGTGCCAGCAGCCCATGGGGGCTAGTGGGGCGAGAGCAGTTCTTC. The encoded protein is CASSPWGLVGREQFF.